The subject of this entry is one T cell receptor beta chain. Its antigen is undetermined. The normal lung sample lay at least 3 cm, and maximally far, from the tumour. Frozen unsorted single-cell suspensions supplied the genomic DNA. The data were obtained in a study of immune cell composition in non-small cell lung cancer. This table comes from immunoSEQ multiplex PCR, and its TCRdb copy is limited to in-frame clones, with some not included. The sample lists around 9,000 clones; approximately 80% were seen once. Study conclusions and caveats: In adenocarcinoma, maximal tumour-associated clone frequency tracked TIL tumour reactivity. It was not proven that tumour-reactive clones equal dominant tumour-associated clones. Around 75% of squamous and approximately 31% of adenocarcinoma cases had tumour-associated clones >0.5%.

The V end lost 3 bases, the J end lost 8 bases, and 17 bases lay between the germline ends. The CDR3 consists of 15 residues. Per germline, CDR1 MDHEN and CDR2 SYDVKM. This chain uses TRBV28 with TRBJ2-1, with D possibly being TRBD1 (8 bases). Sequencing input: non-adjacent lung tissue. The clonotype comes from a human donor with non-small cell lung cancer. Here the CDR3 reads CASSFTGGGWDEQFF. The CDR3 region has the DNA TGTGCCAGCAGTTTCACAGGGGGGGGTTGGGATGAGCAGTTCTTC.